This T cell receptor beta chain was identified during a study of blood T cell repertoires in COVID-19. As for the study in general: Spain, Italy and the United States supplied samples that represented acute and convalescent COVID-19. Nucleic acid was either cDNA or gDNA, and it came from T cells, B-cell-depleted T cells, or PBMCs.

Only in-frame clones appear in the TCRdb table, and some are missing; sequencing was by immunoSEQ multiplex PCR. Found here are roughly 81,000 clones, over 70% of them singletons; the top ten hold over 35%. The CDR3 extends over 15 amino acids. Germline values: CDR1 LGHDT, CDR2 YNNKEL (reference sequence). V shed 4 bases and J shed 5 bases, with 15 bases lying between them. The TCR sequence derives from a man older than 75 with active or convalescent COVID-19. The chain has TRBV3-1 (or the pseudogene TRBV3-2) and TRBJ1-3; D call uncertain. Sequencing was performed on peripheral blood. CDR3: CASSPTGRVRNTIYF. CDR3 nucleotides: TGTGCCAGCAGCCCAACGGGGAGGGTTAGAAACACCATATATTTT.